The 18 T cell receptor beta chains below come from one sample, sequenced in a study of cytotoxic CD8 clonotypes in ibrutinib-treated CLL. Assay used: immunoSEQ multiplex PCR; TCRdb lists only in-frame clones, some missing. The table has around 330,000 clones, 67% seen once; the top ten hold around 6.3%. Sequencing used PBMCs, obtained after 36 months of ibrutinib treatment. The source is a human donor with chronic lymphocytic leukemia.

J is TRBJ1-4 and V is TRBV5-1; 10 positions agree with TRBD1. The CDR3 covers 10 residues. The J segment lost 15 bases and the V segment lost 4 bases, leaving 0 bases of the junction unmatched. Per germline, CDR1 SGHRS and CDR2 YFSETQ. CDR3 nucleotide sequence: TGCGCCAGCAGCGGGACAGGGGTGTTTTTT. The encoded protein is CASSGTGVFF.

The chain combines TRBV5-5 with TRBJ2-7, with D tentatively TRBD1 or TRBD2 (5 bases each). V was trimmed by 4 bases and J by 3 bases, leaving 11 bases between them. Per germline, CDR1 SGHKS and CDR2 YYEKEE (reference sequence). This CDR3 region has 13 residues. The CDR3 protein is CASSAGTIYEQYF. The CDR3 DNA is TGTGCCAGCAGCGCCGGGACCATCTACGAGCAGTACTTC.

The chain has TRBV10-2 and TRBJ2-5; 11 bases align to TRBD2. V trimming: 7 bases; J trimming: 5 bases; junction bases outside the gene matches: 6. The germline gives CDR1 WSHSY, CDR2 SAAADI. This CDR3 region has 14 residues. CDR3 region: CASKVAGGQETQYF. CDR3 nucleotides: TGCGCCAGCAAGGTAGCGGGGGGGCAGGAGACCCAGTACTTC.

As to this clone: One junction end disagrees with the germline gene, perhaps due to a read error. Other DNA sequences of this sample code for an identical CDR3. CDR3 amino acids: CASSLGQRTGELFF. The CDR3, as DNA: TGCGCCAGCAGTTTGGGACAGCGCACCGGGGAGCTGTTTTTT. The chain combines TRBV5-1 with TRBJ2-2; 7 bases are shared with TRBD1. The CDR3 is made up of 14 amino acids. Germline assignment: CDR1 SGHRS and CDR2 YFSETQ.

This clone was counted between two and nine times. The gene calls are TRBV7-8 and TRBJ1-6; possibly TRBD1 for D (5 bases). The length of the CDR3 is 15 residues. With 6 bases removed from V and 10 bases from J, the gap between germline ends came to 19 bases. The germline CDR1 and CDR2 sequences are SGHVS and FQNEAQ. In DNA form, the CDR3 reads TGTGCCAGCAGACCTCAGGCAACAGGACCATCACCCCTCCACTTT. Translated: CASRPQATGPSPLHF.

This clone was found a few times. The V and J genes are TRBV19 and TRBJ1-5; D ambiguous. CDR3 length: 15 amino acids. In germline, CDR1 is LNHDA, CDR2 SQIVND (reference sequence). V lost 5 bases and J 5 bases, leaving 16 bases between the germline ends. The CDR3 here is CASSPRRAFDQPQHF. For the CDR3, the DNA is TGTGCCAGTAGTCCCCGGCGGGCGTTTGATCAGCCCCAGCATTTT.

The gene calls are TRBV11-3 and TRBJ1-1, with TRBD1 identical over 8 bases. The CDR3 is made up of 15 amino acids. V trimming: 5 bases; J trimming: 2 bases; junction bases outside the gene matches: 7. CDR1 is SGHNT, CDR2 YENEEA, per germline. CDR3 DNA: TGTGCCAGCAGCAAAGGACAGGGCCTCAACACTGAAGCTTTCTTT. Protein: CASSKGQGLNTEAFF.

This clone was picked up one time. In DNA form, the CDR3 reads TGCGCCAGCAGCTTGACAGGAAAAGCTAACTATGGCTACACCTTC. Its translation: CASSLTGKANYGYTF. The gene calls are TRBV5-1 and TRBJ1-2, with TRBD1 as a possible D gene (5 bases). CDR3 size: 15 residues. Trimming shortened V by 1 base and J by 0 bases, and 10 bases separated the two germline ends. From germline, CDR1 is SGHRS and CDR2 YFSETQ.

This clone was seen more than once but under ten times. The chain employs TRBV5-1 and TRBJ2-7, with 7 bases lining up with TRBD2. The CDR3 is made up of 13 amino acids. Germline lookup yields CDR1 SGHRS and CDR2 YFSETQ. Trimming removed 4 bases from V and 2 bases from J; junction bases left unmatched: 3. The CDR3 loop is CASSPGRTYEQYF. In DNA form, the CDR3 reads TGCGCCAGCAGCCCCGGGAGGACCTACGAGCAGTACTTC.

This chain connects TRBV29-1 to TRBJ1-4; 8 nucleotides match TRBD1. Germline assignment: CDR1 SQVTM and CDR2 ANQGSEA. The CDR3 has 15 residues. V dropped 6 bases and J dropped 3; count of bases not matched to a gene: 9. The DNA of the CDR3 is TGCAGCGTGGCGTCTTGGGACAGGCCTAATGAAAAACTGTTTTTT. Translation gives CSVASWDRPNEKLFF.

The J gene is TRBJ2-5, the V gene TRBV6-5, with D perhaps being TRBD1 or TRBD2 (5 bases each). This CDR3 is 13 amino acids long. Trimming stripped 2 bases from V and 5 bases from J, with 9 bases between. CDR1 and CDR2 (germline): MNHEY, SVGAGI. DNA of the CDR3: TGTGCCAGCAGTTACGGGGGTGTGGAGACCCAGTACTTC. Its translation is CASSYGGVETQYF.

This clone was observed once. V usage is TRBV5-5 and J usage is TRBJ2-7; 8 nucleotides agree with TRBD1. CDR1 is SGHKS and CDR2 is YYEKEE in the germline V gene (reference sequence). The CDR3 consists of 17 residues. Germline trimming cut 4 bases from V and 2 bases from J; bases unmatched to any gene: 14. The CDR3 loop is CASSPRLGQAIPYEQYF. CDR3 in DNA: TGTGCCAGCAGCCCGCGCTTGGGACAGGCAATCCCCTACGAGCAGTACTTC.

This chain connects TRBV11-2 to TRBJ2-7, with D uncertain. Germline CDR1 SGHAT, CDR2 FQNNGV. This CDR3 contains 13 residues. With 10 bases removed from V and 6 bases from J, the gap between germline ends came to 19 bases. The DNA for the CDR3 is TGTGCCACCAACTACGGCGGATCATCCGAGCAGTACTTC. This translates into CATNYGGSSEQYF.

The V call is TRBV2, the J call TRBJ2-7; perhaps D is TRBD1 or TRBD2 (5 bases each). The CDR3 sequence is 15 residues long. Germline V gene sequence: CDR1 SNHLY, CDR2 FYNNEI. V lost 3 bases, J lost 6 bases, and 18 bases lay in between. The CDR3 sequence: CASSDRSLRGGEQYF. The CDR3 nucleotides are TGTGCCAGCAGTGATAGGTCCCTTCGGGGCGGCGAGCAGTACTTC.

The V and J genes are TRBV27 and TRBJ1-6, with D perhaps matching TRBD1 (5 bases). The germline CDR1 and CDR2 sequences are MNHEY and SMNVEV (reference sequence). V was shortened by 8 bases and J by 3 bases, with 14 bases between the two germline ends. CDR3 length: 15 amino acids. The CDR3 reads CASRSTDNYNSPLHF. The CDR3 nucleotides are TGTGCCAGCCGATCCACGGACAACTATAATTCACCCCTCCACTTT.

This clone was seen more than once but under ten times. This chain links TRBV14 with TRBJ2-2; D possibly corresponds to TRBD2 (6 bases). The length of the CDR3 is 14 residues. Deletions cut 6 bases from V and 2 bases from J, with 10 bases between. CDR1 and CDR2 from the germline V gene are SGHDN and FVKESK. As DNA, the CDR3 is TGTGCCAGCAGGCGGGACTTAAACACCGGGGAGCTGTTTTTT. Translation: CASRRDLNTGELFF.

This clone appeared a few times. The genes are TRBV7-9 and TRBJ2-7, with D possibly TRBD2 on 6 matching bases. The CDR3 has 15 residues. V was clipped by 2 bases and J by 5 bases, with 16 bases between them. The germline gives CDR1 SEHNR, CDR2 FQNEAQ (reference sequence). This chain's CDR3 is CASSLPSGGRHEQYF. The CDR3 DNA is TGTGCCAGCAGCTTACCATCAGGAGGGAGACACGAGCAGTACTTC. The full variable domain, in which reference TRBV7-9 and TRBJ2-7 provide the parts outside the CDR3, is DTGVSQNPRHKITKRGQNVTFRCDPISEHNRLYWYRQTLGQGPEFLTYFQNEAQLEKSRLLSDRFSAERPKGSFSTLEIQRTEQGDSAMYLCASSLPSGGRHEQYFGPGTRLTVT.

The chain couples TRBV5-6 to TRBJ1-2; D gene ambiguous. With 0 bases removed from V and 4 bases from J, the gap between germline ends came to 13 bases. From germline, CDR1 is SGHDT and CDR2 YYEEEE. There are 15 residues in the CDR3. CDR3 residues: CASSLALTDLYGYTF. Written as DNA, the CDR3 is TGTGCCAGCAGCTTGGCGTTAACAGACCTCTATGGCTACACCTTC. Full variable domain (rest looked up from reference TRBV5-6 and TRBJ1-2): DAGVTQSPTHLIKTRGQQVTLRCSPKSGHDTVSWYQQALGQGPQFIFQYYEEEERQRGNFPDRFSGHQFPNYSSELNVNALLLGDSALYLCASSLALTDLYGYTFGSGTRLTVV.